This T cell receptor beta chain emerged from a study of blood T cell repertoires in COVID-19 (dated by TCRdb to about 2020). Regarding the research as a whole: Samples covering the acute and convalescent phases of COVID-19 were provided by collaborators in the United States, Italy and Spain. The prospective study material was composed of cDNA or gDNA derived from T cells, B-cell-depleted T cells, or PBMCs. Subjects who had been exposed to COVID-19, were actively infected with it, or had recovered from it provided the deeply sampled blood TCRbeta repertoires that made up the dataset. The repertoires were made available in a free public database intended to serve as a resource for research on the immune response to SARS-CoV-2. The samples were drawn from the first 160 participants of the ongoing ImmuneRACE study and from some 1,300 subjects provided by 6 global collaborators. Nearly every sample came with metadata listing a de-identified subject ID, COVID-19 status, age in years and sex. Where available, HLA class I and class II types were obtained from metadata supplied by the sample provider rather than from assay-based typing.

Summary of the overall study and its limitations: How much clinical and demographic metadata was included differed by source and by participant, and the metadata was provided uncurated.

At one collaborating source in Seattle, patients were enrolled during active infection and were followed longitudinally through the course of disease. Collaborating institutions collected whole blood in K2EDTA tubes following their own protocols. For TCRbeta analysis, collaborators shipped samples as frozen whole blood, isolated PBMCs, or DNA extracted from either of those sample types. Including the terminal cysteine and phenylalanine, the CDR3 comprises 14 residues. Only the CDR3 part of the read is kept: 42 bases, read in frame from the first base. V is pruned by 6 bases and J by 6 bases, leaving 9 bases of the junction without a gene match. CDR1 and CDR2, per the germline V gene, are MNHEY and SVGAGI. About this clone itself: Its antigen specificity is not known. No quality values exist for individual bases; no much larger clone is one base distant.

The immunoSEQ Assay, a bias-controlled multiplex PCR, was used to amplify TCRbeta CDR3 regions from genomic DNA. On the authors' methods: The number of nucleated cells in each sample was estimated from the amplification of reference gene primers within the assay. To quantify the absolute abundance of each unique TCRbeta CDR3 rearrangement, sequence reads were collapsed and filtered. For each sample, productive Simpson clonality was calculated as the square root of Simpson's diversity index across productive rearrangements. In TCRdb, the immuneACCESS table is reduced to in-frame sequences with V and J assigned. These tables do not hold every clone; where another copy was compared, an unresolved V gene accounts for under half, and the others remain unexplained. The DNA gave D and trimming, while V, J and clone size come from that table. Within this sample are 150,000 to 200,000 clones, with roughly four fifths of them counted one time only. Approximately 8% of the sample is taken by the ten largest.

The V gene is TRBV6-5 and the J gene is TRBJ2-5, with 8 bases in between that match TRBD2. The receptor was derived from a woman aged 70 to 79 with COVID-19, enrolled during active disease. The sequencing input was peripheral blood. In nucleotides, the sequence is TGTGCCAGCAGCCCAACGACTAGCGCGCAGACCCAGTACTTC. This is translated as CASSPTTSAQTQYF.